This TCR beta chain was sequenced for a study of beta chain features in type 1 diabetes. This clone was seen only a few times. CDR3 size: 16 residues. V trimming: 4 bases; J trimming: 1 base; junction bases outside the gene matches: 6. Investigators reverse transcribed all isolated RNA, so they sequenced expressed TCRB transcripts. The data were produced by immunoSEQ multiplex PCR, yet TCRdb's version contains in-frame clones alone and is incomplete. This sample yields about 290,000 clones, of which approximately 8% are seen a single time; 1% belongs to the top ten. The V call is TRBV23-1, the J call TRBJ2-3; 9 bases are shared with TRBD2. TRBV23-1 is placed among ORFs of uncertain function. Specimen: central memory CD4+ T cells from blood. The source of this sequence is a woman under 30 in good health. The CDR3 loop is CASSRPSGTRTDTQYF. CDR3 bases: TGCGCCAGCAGTCGCCCTAGCGGGACCCGCACAGATACGCAGTATTTT.